The 28 T cell receptor beta chains below come from one sample, sequenced in a study of neurological immune-mediated disorders. MiXCR was run by TCRdb on the 5' RACE reads, yielding one entry per CDR3 protein. In the table there are about 76,000 distinct CDR3 sequences, approximately 17% of which are singletons. The sample comprised PBMCs. The receptors derive from a woman between 35 and 50 years old in good health.

In this sample, this clonotype turned up many times. The CDR3 spells CASSYPSTGNYGYTF. CDR3 sequence (DNA): TGTGCCAGCAGCTACCCCTCGACAGGGAACTATGGCTACACCTTC. The V gene is TRBV12-3 or TRBV12-4, the J gene TRBJ1-2, with 7 bases lining up with TRBD1. Trimming removed 6 bases from V and 2 bases from J; junction bases left unmatched: 9. This CDR3 is 15 amino acids long.

The chain carries TRBV7-9 and TRBJ1-1, with D unclear. Germline-derived CDR1 and CDR2 are SEHNR and FQNEAQ (reference sequence). The CDR3 length is 13 residues. Trimming removed 4 bases from V and 11 bases from J, with 17 bases in between. The CDR3 nucleotides read TGTGCCAGCAGCTACCCGGCGGCAACGTCGGCTTTCTTT. Its translation: CASSYPAATSAFF.

This clonotype was found many times. The chain has TRBV7-2 and TRBJ2-5, with 15 bases identical to TRBD2. The CDR3 is made up of 16 amino acids. Per the germline V gene, CDR1 is SGHTA and CDR2 is FQGNSA. Trimming cost V 5 bases and J 5 bases; bases outside gene matches: 6. This chain's CDR3 is CASSRRTSGGAETQYF. CDR3 bases: TGTGCCAGCAGCCGTCGGACTAGCGGGGGGGCCGAGACCCAGTACTTC.

This clonotype was found many times. This CDR3 is CASSLGGNNSPLHF. Here the CDR3 DNA reads TGTGCCAGCAGCTTAGGGGGGAATAATTCACCCCTCCACTTT. J is TRBJ1-6 and V is TRBV7-2, with D tentatively TRBD1 (5 bases). V was pared by 1 base and J by 5 bases, with 6 bases between. The CDR3 runs 14 residues. Germline V gene data show CDR1 as SGHTA and CDR2 as FQGNSA.

This clonotype was observed at least ten times. The chain employs TRBV4-3 and TRBJ2-3; 9 bases fit TRBD1. J was trimmed by 3 bases and V by 2 bases; bases with no gene match: 3. Germline assignment: CDR1 LGHNA and CDR2 YSLEER. There are 15 residues in the CDR3. CDR3 sequence reads: CASSQRDRATDTQYF. The CDR3 DNA is TGCGCCAGCAGCCAACGGGACAGGGCGACAGATACGCAGTATTTT.

This clonotype was counted ten times or more. This chain connects TRBV2 to TRBJ2-5; 11 bases are a match to TRBD2. Germline loops: CDR1 SNHLY, CDR2 FYNNEI. This CDR3 spans 16 amino acids. V shed 5 bases and J 2 bases; nucleotides not matched to a gene: 7. CDR3 in amino acids: CASSPTGLADQETQYF. The CDR3, as DNA: TGTGCCAGCAGTCCCACGGGACTAGCGGATCAAGAGACCCAGTACTTC.

The sample holds a few counts of this clonotype. The V and J genes are TRBV10-3 and TRBJ2-5; D is possibly TRBD1 (6 bases). V lost 0 bases to trimming and J lost 3 bases, with 8 bases between them. CDR3 length: 14 amino acids. The germline gives CDR1 ENHRY, CDR2 SYGVKD. The CDR3 here is CAISESGQKETQYF. The CDR3 nucleotides read TGTGCCATCAGTGAGTCCGGACAGAAAGAGACCCAGTACTTC.

Regarding this clonotype: Sequence at one end of the junction differs from germline and may be a read error. The chain links TRBV12-3 or TRBV12-4 to TRBJ2-3; D is possibly TRBD2 (5 bases). This CDR3 has 13 amino acids. The CDR3 spells CASTGWRADTHYF. The CDR3 DNA is TGTGCCAGCACTGGTTGGCGGGCAGATACGCACTATTTT.

This clonotype was observed many times. The V call is TRBV6-2 or TRBV6-3, the J call TRBJ1-2, with 7 bases matching TRBD1. J lost 8 bases, V lost 7 bases, and 7 bases had no gene match. This CDR3 contains 12 residues. Germline assignment: CDR1 MNHEY and CDR2 SVGEGT. CDR3 protein: CASKGAKGGYTF. In DNA form, the CDR3 reads TGTGCCAGCAAGGGGGCGAAGGGAGGCTACACCTTC.

The chain uses TRBV24-1 and TRBJ1-1, with 7 positions matching TRBD1. Germline V gives CDR1 KGHDR, CDR2 SFDVKD. J was trimmed by 5 bases and V by 11 bases; bases with no gene match: 22. The length of the CDR3 is 17 residues. CDR3 protein: CASDEDRVVTWGTEAFF. CDR3 nucleotides: TGTGCCAGTGACGAAGACAGGGTTGTCACCTGGGGAACTGAAGCTTTCTTT.

There are many counts of this clonotype. The chain combines TRBV6-5 with TRBJ1-2; D not certain. V lost 2 bases and J 0 bases, leaving 10 bases between the germline ends. Germline assignment: CDR1 MNHEY and CDR2 SVGAGI. This CDR3 contains 15 residues. The CDR3 protein is CASSYDRISNYGYTF. The CDR3 DNA sequence: TGTGCCAGCAGTTACGATCGGATCTCTAACTATGGCTACACCTTC.

The chain combines TRBV5-1 with TRBJ2-5, with D perhaps given as TRBD1 or TRBD2 (5 bases each). This CDR3 comprises 14 residues. V lost 4 bases to trimming and J lost 1 base, with 11 bases between them. From germline, CDR1 is SGHRS and CDR2 YFSETQ. In nucleotides, the CDR3 is TGCGCCAGCAGCCCCCCAGGGACCCAAGAGACCCAGTACTTC. This codes for CASSPPGTQETQYF.

The sample holds many counts of this clonotype. This chain joins TRBV6-5 and TRBJ2-1; 9 bases agree with TRBD1. Unmatched junction bases numbered 11, after V lost 4 bases and J lost 7 bases. CDR3 length equals 16 residues. CDR1 is MNHEY and CDR2 is SVGAGI in the germline V gene. CDR3 sequence: CASSSLRRGQGNEQFF. The CDR3 DNA sequence: TGTGCCAGCAGTTCTCTCCGGCGGGGACAGGGAAATGAGCAGTTCTTC.

This clonotype was counted at least ten times. V usage is TRBV7-2 and J usage is TRBJ2-1; 15 bases are a match to TRBD2. The length of the CDR3 is 18 residues. V dropped 5 bases and J dropped 8; count of bases not matched to a gene: 13. The germline V gene encodes CDR1 SGHTA and CDR2 FQGNSA. The CDR3 reads CASSRQIGLAGGLDEQFF. DNA for the CDR3: TGTGCCAGCAGCCGGCAGATTGGACTAGCGGGGGGGTTGGATGAGCAGTTCTTC.

In regard to this clonotype: This could be a read error, since a much larger clone is one nucleotide away. The V gene is TRBV5-6, the J gene TRBJ1-1; D not resolved. V gave up 2 bases and J gave up 10 bases, with 15 bases separating them. Germline V gene lookup returns CDR1 SGHDT and CDR2 YYEEEE. The CDR3 has 13 amino acids. The CDR3 here is CASSFTVARVAFF. The CDR3 DNA reads TGTGCCAGCAGCTTTACCGTGGCAAGGGTAGCTTTCTTT.

This clonotype was recorded many times. In DNA, the CDR3 is TGTGCCAGCAGCCCGACGGGACTAGGCGAACCCACAGATACGCAGTATTTT. This gives the protein CASSPTGLGEPTDTQYF. The V gene is TRBV11-1, the J gene TRBJ2-3, with 8 bases aligning to TRBD2. With 5 bases clipped from V and 2 bases from J, the junction kept 12 bases outside the gene matches. This CDR3 contains 17 residues. Germline V gene sequence: CDR1 SGHAT, CDR2 FQDESV (reference sequence).

This clonotype was counted at least ten times. The chain has TRBV12-3 or TRBV12-4 and TRBJ2-5; D might be TRBD1 or TRBD2, each matching 5 bases. The CDR3 is 15 amino acids. V lost 4 bases and J 4 bases, leaving 16 bases between the germline ends. The CDR3 region is CASSSYRRGGETQYF. The CDR3 DNA reads as TGTGCCAGCAGTTCCTATCGCCGTGGGGGAGAGACCCAGTACTTC.

This clonotype was recorded a few times. The chain is built from TRBV10-2 and TRBJ2-2; D gene unclear. Germline V gene sequence: CDR1 WSHSY, CDR2 SAAADI. Between the trimmed V and J ends, which lost 3 bases and 0 bases, there was a span of 2 bases. This CDR3 contains 13 residues. The CDR3 DNA reads as TGCGCCAGCAGTGACCCGAACACCGGGGAGCTGTTTTTT. Residues: CASSDPNTGELFF.

The table lists this clonotype with many counts. The chain couples TRBV10-3 to TRBJ2-3, with TRBD1 matching over 9 bases. J gave up 1 base and V 6 bases, and 5 bases lay outside the gene matches. Germline CDR1 reads ENHRY; CDR2 reads SYGVKD. This CDR3 comprises 15 residues. The CDR3 nucleotides read TGTGCCATCAGCCCAAGGACAGGGGGCACAGATACGCAGTATTTT. Its translation is CAISPRTGGTDTQYF.

As to this clonotype: One junction end disagrees with the germline gene, perhaps due to a read error. This rearrangement joins TRBV5-1 to TRBJ1-4; a possible D gene is TRBD1 (6 bases). Germline V lookup: CDR1 SGHRS, CDR2 YFSETQ. The CDR3 sequence is 16 residues long. The CDR3 bases are TGCGCCAGCAGCTTGGGGACAGCCAGAACTACTGAAAAACTCTTTTTT. Protein sequence: CASSLGTARTTEKLFF.

This clonotype was observed many times. This sequence joins TRBV12-3 or TRBV12-4 and TRBJ2-3; maybe TRBD2 (6 bases). The CDR3 length is 17 residues. Deletions cut 4 bases from V and 4 bases from J, with 21 bases between. As DNA, the CDR3 is TGTGCCAGCAGTTCACCCCCTGACAGTGGCGGGGCAGATACGCAGTATTTT. Translated, it gives CASSSPPDSGGADTQYF.

This chain uses TRBV20-1 with TRBJ2-1, with 7 nucleotides matching TRBD1. The CDR3 is made up of 13 amino acids. The V segment lost 6 bases and the J segment 9 bases; nucleotides outside the gene matches: 11. Germline loops: CDR1 DFQATT, CDR2 SNEGSKA (reference sequence). The CDR3 nucleotides read TGCAGTGCGGACCGGACAGGTCAGTTTGAGCAGTTCTTC. Protein: CSADRTGQFEQFF.

This clonotype occurred many times. The V call is TRBV6-2 or TRBV6-3, the J call TRBJ2-3; TRBD2 matches at 14 bases. The CDR3 covers 18 residues. The J segment lost 4 bases and the V segment lost 4 bases, leaving 10 bases of the junction unmatched. CDR1 and CDR2 from the germline V gene are MNHEY and SVGEGT. The CDR3 nucleotides are TGTGCCAGCAGTTTAGCTGCGACTAGCGGGGGGGCGGCAGATACGCAGTATTTT. This encodes CASSLAATSGGAADTQYF.

This clonotype was recorded at least ten times. The genes are TRBV5-1 and TRBJ2-3; D unclear. Germline CDR1 is SGHRS and CDR2 is YFSETQ. The V and J ends lost 4 bases and 2 bases respectively, with 11 bases between them. The CDR3 consists of 14 residues. The CDR3 nucleotides are TGCGCCAGCAGCGGGCCAGATTACACAGATACGCAGTATTTT. Protein product: CASSGPDYTDTQYF.

This clonotype was recorded at least ten times. V usage is TRBV4-2 and J usage is TRBJ2-1; 10 bases map to TRBD2. Germline lookup yields CDR1 LGHNA and CDR2 YNFKEQ. V was clipped by 5 bases and J by 6 bases; unmatched bases: 7. This CDR3 comprises 15 residues. Written as DNA, the CDR3 is TGTGCCAGCAGCGCCCTAGCGGGGGTTACCAATGAGCAGTTCTTC. Translated: CASSALAGVTNEQFF.

The gene calls are TRBV11-3 and TRBJ2-2; D is perhaps TRBD1 (6 bases). The CDR3 loop spans 14 amino acids. Germline V CDR1 and CDR2: SGHNT, YENEEA. The ends were cut back, 5 bases at V and 1 base at J, with 8 bases in the middle. The CDR3 coding sequence is TGTGCCAGCAGCACGGGACAGAACACCGGGGAGCTGTTTTTT. As protein: CASSTGQNTGELFF.

Comments on this clonotype: One junction end disagrees with the germline gene, perhaps due to a read error. This chain joins TRBV5-1 and TRBJ2-1; D not certain. The CDR3 sequence is 12 residues long. Germline CDR1 reads SGHRS; CDR2 reads YFSETQ. DNA for the CDR3: TGCGCCTGCAGCCCAAGCTCTAATGAGCACTTCTTC. Protein sequence: CACSPSSNEHFF.

This clonotype was counted only a few times. The chain carries TRBV30 and TRBJ1-1, with D possibly TRBD1 on 6 matching bases. Germline CDR1 GTSNPN, CDR2 SVGIG (reference sequence). The CDR3 loop spans 13 amino acids. V shed 6 bases and J shed 4 bases, with 15 bases lying between them. The CDR3 loop is CACVQGVGTEAFF. CDR3 in DNA: TGTGCCTGTGTACAGGGAGTCGGCACTGAAGCTTTCTTT.